This entry lists 30 T cell receptor beta chains sequenced from one sample in a study of blood T cell repertoires in COVID-19 (dated by TCRdb to the early 2020s). Libraries were prepared through the immunoSEQ multiplex PCR assay. TCRdb's version of the immuneACCESS table is confined to in-frame rearrangements and falls short of the full clone set. An unresolved V gene accounts for under half of the shortfall where checked; the remainder is of unknown origin. In all, the sample holds under 250,000 clones, and approximately 84% of those were seen once. The leading ten clones occupy 2.9% of the sample. The sample comprised peripheral blood. The receptors come from a man between 50 and 59 years old who had recovered from COVID-19.

V is TRBV19 and J is TRBJ1-4; no firm D call. Trimming removed 6 bases from V and 8 bases from J, with 10 bases in between. The CDR3 is made up of 12 amino acids. Germline V CDR1 and CDR2: LNHDA, SQIVND (reference sequence). The CDR3 nucleotides are TGTGCCAGTAGGGGCAGGAGGGAAAAACTGTTTTTT. This encodes CASRGRREKLFF.

The rearrangement uses TRBV19 and TRBJ1-5, with D possibly being TRBD1 (5 bases). V dropped 4 bases and J dropped 1 base, with 14 bases sitting between them. The V gene's germline CDR1 is LNHDA and CDR2 SQIVND (reference sequence). The CDR3 is 16 residues long. The DNA of the CDR3 is TGTGCCAGTAGTAAGGAGCAGGGAAAGAGCAATCAGCCCCAGCATTTT. Its protein product is CASSKEQGKSNQPQHF.

The rearrangement uses TRBV21-1 and TRBJ1-1; the D segment call TRBD1 is taken from the table without a DNA check. TRBV21-1 is listed as a pseudogene. This CDR3 has 9 residues. The CDR3 loop is CFPNRGAFF. In DNA, the CDR3 is TGCTTCCCAAACAGGGGGGCTTTCTTT.

The chain employs TRBV27 and TRBJ1-2, with 7 bases identical to TRBD1. Trimming removed 6 bases from V and 2 bases from J; junction bases left unmatched: 15. Looked up from germline, CDR1 is MNHEY and CDR2 is SMNVEV (reference sequence). This CDR3 spans 17 amino acids. The CDR3 DNA follows: TGTGCCAGCAGGTCGGTAGGCCCGGGACAGCGAAACTATGGCTACACCTTC. Protein sequence: CASRSVGPGQRNYGYTF.

This clone came up once. The chain couples TRBV4-1 to TRBJ2-5, with TRBD2 matching 13 bases. This CDR3 has 18 residues. Germline V lookup: CDR1 MGHRA, CDR2 YSYEKL. V was clipped by 0 bases and J by 7 bases; unmatched bases: 11. In nucleotides, the CDR3 is TGCGCCAGCAGCCAAGAAATCGGGACTAGCGGGGAGTCAGGGACCCAGTACTTC. It codes for CASSQEIGTSGESGTQYF.

The chain recombines TRBV28 with TRBJ2-1; D is perhaps TRBD2 (5 bases). Germline V CDR1 and CDR2: MDHEN, SYDVKM. Trimming left V 7 bases short and J 5 bases short, with 18 bases between. The length of the CDR3 is 15 residues. The CDR3 protein is CASNWPRESHNEQFF. CDR3 DNA: TGTGCCAGCAACTGGCCGAGGGAATCCCACAATGAGCAGTTCTTC.

CDR3 protein: CASSQHTGPSGEQYF. The CDR3 DNA reads TGTGCCAGCAGCCAGCATACCGGGCCTAGCGGCGAGCAGTACTTC. This chain links TRBV3-1 (or the pseudogene TRBV3-2) with TRBJ2-7, with 7 bases aligning to TRBD2. J was trimmed by 6 bases and V by 3 bases; bases with no gene match: 11. Germline CDR1 reads LGHDT; CDR2 reads YNNKEL (reference sequence). The CDR3 spans 15 residues.

The rearrangement joins TRBV7-9 to TRBJ1-2, with 8 bases aligning to TRBD1. This CDR3 region has 13 residues. From germline, CDR1 is SEHNR and CDR2 FQNEAQ (reference sequence). V lost 4 bases to trimming and J lost 4 bases; unmatched junction nucleotides: 2. The CDR3, as DNA: TGTGCCAGCAGCTCCGGACAGGGCTATGGCTACACCTTC. This gives the protein CASSSGQGYGYTF.

The chain combines TRBV2 with TRBJ2-1; D might be TRBD2 (7 bases). The germline CDR1 and CDR2 sequences are SNHLY and FYNNEI. Between the trimmed V and J ends, which lost 6 bases and 1 base, there was a span of 16 bases. The CDR3 runs 16 residues. The DNA of the CDR3 is TGTGCCAGCAGCCAAGGGGGGGGAAAATCCTACAATGAGCAGTTCTTC. Protein sequence: CASSQGGGKSYNEQFF.

The rearrangement links TRBV6-1 to TRBJ2-7; 11 bases are shared with TRBD2. The CDR3 has 17 amino acids. Germline lookup yields CDR1 MNHNS and CDR2 SASEGT. V lost 2 bases, J lost 5 bases, and 11 bases stayed unmatched. Written as DNA, the CDR3 is TGTGCCAGCAGTGAACCCCCTGTAGCGGGAGGGCCCCACGAGCAGTACTTC. Its translation is CASSEPPVAGGPHEQYF.

This chain connects TRBV4-2 to TRBJ2-5; the D is unclear. CDR1 and CDR2 (germline): LGHNA, YNFKEQ. This CDR3 is 15 amino acids long. V lost 0 bases and J lost 4, with 12 bases in between. The CDR3: CASSQDRSRSETQYF. The DNA of the CDR3 is TGTGCCAGCAGCCAAGATCGAAGCAGGTCAGAGACCCAGTACTTC.

This chain connects TRBV3-1 (or the pseudogene TRBV3-2) to TRBJ1-1, with no clear D. The germline gives CDR1 LGHDT, CDR2 YNNKEL (reference sequence). There are 13 residues in the CDR3. Trimming left V 4 bases short and J 7 bases short, with 13 bases between. This CDR3 is CASSRGGLYEAFF. Written as DNA, the CDR3 is TGTGCCAGCAGCCGGGGAGGGCTGTATGAAGCTTTCTTT.

The chain is built from TRBV7-9 and TRBJ1-6; TRBD1 is a possible D gene (5 bases). There are 14 residues in the CDR3. The germline V and J ends were trimmed by 4 bases and 9 bases, with 13 bases remaining between them. Germline CDR1 and CDR2: SEHNR and FQNEAQ (reference sequence). CDR3 nucleotides: TGTGCCAGCAGCTCGGGGCAGGGAGGTTCACCCCTCCACTTT. Its translation is CASSSGQGGSPLHF.

This sequence joins TRBV3-1 (or the pseudogene TRBV3-2) and TRBJ2-7; D remains ambiguous. Deletions cut 4 bases from V and 4 bases from J, with 11 bases between. CDR1 and CDR2 from the germline V gene are LGHDT and YNNKEL (reference sequence). CDR3 length: 13 amino acids. CDR3 nucleotides: TGTGCCAGCAGCCCGAGAAGAAAATACGAGCAGTACTTC. Its translation is CASSPRRKYEQYF.

This clone was detected only once. This chain uses TRBV18 with TRBJ2-5, with D possibly being TRBD1 (5 bases). Trimming pared 0 bases from V and 5 bases from J, leaving 10 bases between. The CDR3 has 14 amino acids. The germline V gene encodes CDR1 KGHSH and CDR2 LQKENI. CDR3 loop: CASSPPGQSETQYF. CDR3 DNA: TGTGCCAGCTCACCACCGGGGCAGTCCGAGACCCAGTACTTC.

The chain joins TRBV27 to TRBJ2-7; D is uncertain. The CDR3 covers 16 residues. Trimming removed 0 bases at V and 1 base at J, with 13 bases between. Germline loops: CDR1 MNHEY, CDR2 SMNVEV (reference sequence). Written as DNA, the CDR3 is TGTGCCAGCAGTTTATCCTGGCGACATCTATCCTACGAGCAGTACTTC. Its translation: CASSLSWRHLSYEQYF.

About this clone: In the same sample, other DNA sequences code for this CDR3. J is TRBJ2-5 and V is TRBV28, with D tentatively TRBD1 (6 bases). The CDR3 length is 13 residues. CDR1 is MDHEN, CDR2 SYDVKM, per germline. The V end lost 3 bases, the J end lost 5 bases, and 10 bases lay between the germline ends. The CDR3 here is CASSFRGRETQYF. CDR3 nucleotide sequence: TGTGCCAGCAGTTTCAGGGGTAGGGAGACCCAGTACTTC.

The chain couples TRBV6-1 to TRBJ2-3; 8 nucleotides line up with TRBD2. Per the germline V gene, CDR1 is MNHNS and CDR2 is SASEGT. After removal of 3 bases from V and 4 bases from J, the junction contained 12 bases not matched to a gene. The CDR3 extends over 17 amino acids. The CDR3 spells CASSEGVGAGVPDTQYF. The DNA of the CDR3 is TGTGCCAGCAGTGAGGGGGTGGGAGCGGGAGTACCAGATACGCAGTATTTT.

The V call is TRBV7-9, the J call TRBJ2-3; perhaps TRBD1 as D (6 bases). Germline-derived CDR1 and CDR2 are SEHNR and FQNEAQ (reference sequence). This CDR3 spans 14 amino acids. With 3 bases removed from V and 0 bases from J, the gap between germline ends came to 7 bases. CDR3 in DNA: TGTGCCAGCAGCTTTACAGGGAGCACAGATACGCAGTATTTT. Translation: CASSFTGSTDTQYF.

V and J are TRBV15 and TRBJ2-1; 8 bases fit TRBD1. With 2 bases clipped from V and 5 bases from J, the junction kept 11 bases outside the gene matches. This CDR3 spans 17 amino acids. Germline V gene lookup returns CDR1 LNHNV and CDR2 YYDKDF (reference sequence). CDR3 coding DNA: TGTGCCACCAGCAGACGGACAGGGACCGAAGGGAACAATGAGCAGTTCTTC. It encodes CATSRRTGTEGNNEQFF.

This rearrangement joins TRBV7-9 to TRBJ2-3; 10 bases align to TRBD1. The germline V gene has CDR1 SEHNR and CDR2 FQNEAQ (reference sequence). The CDR3 is 16 amino acids. With V trimmed by 5 bases and J by 4 bases, 9 bases remained unmatched. In DNA form, the CDR3 reads TGTGCCAGCAGCCTACACGGGACAGGGGTGGCAGATACGCAGTATTTT. This sequence encodes CASSLHGTGVADTQYF.

The J gene is TRBJ1-1, the V gene TRBV5-1; D possibly corresponds to TRBD1 (5 bases). The V and J ends lost 2 bases and 0 bases respectively, with 11 bases between them. CDR1 and CDR2 from the germline V gene are SGHRS and YFSETQ. The CDR3 has 15 residues. The CDR3 spells CASSFGGSVNTEAFF. The CDR3 coding sequence is TGCGCCAGCAGCTTCGGGGGGAGCGTGAACACTGAAGCTTTCTTT.

This chain uses TRBV28 with TRBJ2-7; 9 bases fit TRBD1. Germline V gene lookup returns CDR1 MDHEN and CDR2 SYDVKM. Germline trimming cut 4 bases from V and 5 bases from J; bases unmatched to any gene: 9. CDR3 length: 15 amino acids. CDR3 sequence reads: CASSSSGTGHHEQYF. The CDR3 DNA reads TGTGCCAGCAGTTCGTCCGGGACAGGGCATCACGAGCAGTACTTC.

The rearrangement uses TRBV19 and TRBJ2-1; D call uncertain. V was clipped by 6 bases and J by 0 bases, with 12 bases between them. Germline V gene lookup returns CDR1 LNHDA and CDR2 SQIVND (reference sequence). The CDR3 extends over 15 amino acids. CDR3 amino acids: CASSDDRSSYNEQFF. As DNA, the CDR3 is TGTGCCAGTAGCGATGATAGGAGCTCCTACAATGAGCAGTTCTTC.

This sequence joins TRBV2 and TRBJ2-5; D perhaps matches TRBD2 (6 bases). CDR1 and CDR2 (germline): SNHLY, FYNNEI. The CDR3 has 14 amino acids. Trimming took 7 bases from V and 4 from J, leaving 16 bases between them. CDR3 DNA: TGTGCCAGCACCTTTCAGGGACTTGGAGAGACCCAGTACTTC. Residues: CASTFQGLGETQYF.

The J gene is TRBJ2-7, the V gene TRBV27, with 8 bases fitting TRBD1. Trimming at V came to 5 bases and at J to 5 bases, leaving 5 bases not matched to a gene. CDR1 MNHEY and CDR2 SMNVEV come from the germline V gene (reference sequence). The CDR3 runs 13 residues. The DNA for the CDR3 is TGTGCCAGCAGTCCGGGACAGGCCCACGAGCAGTACTTC. Its translation is CASSPGQAHEQYF.

The CDR3, as DNA: TGTGCCACCAGTGATTTGCTGGCAGGGCAAGAGACCCAGTACTTC. Amino acid sequence: CATSDLLAGQETQYF. The chain has TRBV24-1 and TRBJ2-5; D might be TRBD1 (5 bases). CDR1 and CDR2 from the germline V gene are KGHDR and SFDVKD. CDR3 length: 15 residues. V was trimmed by 0 bases and J by 2 bases, leaving 9 bases between them.

The chain combines TRBV28 with TRBJ2-5; 10 bases are shared with TRBD1. CDR3 length: 16 residues. V shed 2 bases, J shed 2 bases, and the junction held 5 bases outside the gene matches. Per germline, CDR1 MDHEN and CDR2 SYDVKM. CDR3 nucleotide sequence: TGTGCCAGCAGTTTAGGTGGGGGACAGGGGCAAGAGACCCAGTACTTC. It codes for CASSLGGGQGQETQYF.

The V and J genes are TRBV27 and TRBJ2-3, with D unresolved. Germline CDR1 is MNHEY and CDR2 is SMNVEV (reference sequence). The ends were cut back, 5 bases at V and 1 base at J, with 19 bases in the middle. The CDR3 length is 17 residues. The CDR3 sequence: CASSPFLGELRTDTQYF. The CDR3 DNA follows: TGTGCCAGCAGTCCCTTTCTAGGTGAGCTGCGCACAGATACGCAGTATTTT.

The chain links TRBV25-1 to TRBJ2-3; D uncertain. This CDR3 comprises 15 residues. Germline CDR1 MGHDK, CDR2 SYGVNS. V dropped 3 bases and J dropped 1 base, with 11 bases sitting between them. The DNA of the CDR3 is TGTGCCAGCAGTGACCCGACATACCGCACAGATACGCAGTATTTT. This sequence encodes CASSDPTYRTDTQYF.